What follows describes a single TCR beta chain. In germline, CDR1 is KGHDR, CDR2 SFDVKD. Trimming cost V 2 bases and J 2 bases, with 15 bases left between them. This CDR3 has 16 amino acids. This entry is derived from a study of T cells in Graves' hyperthyroidism and ophthalmopathy. The TCR beta CDR3 regions underwent amplification using RNA transcripts as the source. First-round RT-PCR with HTBI primers amplified the TCR CDR3 region. TCRdb ran MiXCR on the multiplex PCR reads and lists one entry per CDR3 protein. The sample lists 500,000 to 650,000 distinct CDR3 sequences, 40% to 50% occurring once. The receptor was derived from an adult woman with Graves' disease, either hyperthyroidism or ophthalmopathy (not recorded which). Material: peripheral blood or thyroid tissue (not recorded which). The chain combines TRBV24-1 with TRBJ2-7; a weak D match, TRBD1 (6 bases). CDR3 amino acids: CATSDSSGTRPYEQYF. The CDR3 region has the DNA TGTGCCACCAGTGATTCTTCCGGGACACGACCCTACGAGCAGTACTTC.